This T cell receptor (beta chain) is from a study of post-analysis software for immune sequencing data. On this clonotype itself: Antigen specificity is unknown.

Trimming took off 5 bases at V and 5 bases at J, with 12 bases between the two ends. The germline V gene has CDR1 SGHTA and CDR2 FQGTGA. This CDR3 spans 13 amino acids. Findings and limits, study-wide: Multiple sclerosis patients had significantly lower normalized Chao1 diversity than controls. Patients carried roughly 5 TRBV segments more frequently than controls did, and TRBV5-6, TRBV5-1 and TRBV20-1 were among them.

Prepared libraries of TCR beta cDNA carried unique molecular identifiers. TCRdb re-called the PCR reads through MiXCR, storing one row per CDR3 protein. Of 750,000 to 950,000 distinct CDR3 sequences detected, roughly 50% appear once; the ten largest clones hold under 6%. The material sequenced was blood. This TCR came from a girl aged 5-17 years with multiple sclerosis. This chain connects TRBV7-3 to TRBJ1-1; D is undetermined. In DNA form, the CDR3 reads TGTGCCAGCAGCCCGGACGGAAGGACTGAAGCTTTCTTT. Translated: CASSPDGRTEAFF.